Below are 2 T cell receptor beta chains sequenced from a single sample in a study of T cell responses to AZD1222 COVID-19 vaccine. TCRdb keeps only in-frame clones here, not all; method: immunoSEQ multiplex PCR. This sample carries more than 150,000 clones, 94% of them seen once, and the ten largest clones take around 1.6%. The sequencing here drew on peripheral blood, taken 28 days after the second AZD1222 dose. These receptor sequences come from an adult who received the AZD1222 COVID-19 vaccine.

V usage is TRBV14 and J usage is TRBJ1-4; D unresolved. The CDR3 spans 17 residues. Germline V gives CDR1 SGHDN, CDR2 FVKESK. V shed 0 bases and J shed 4 bases, with 15 bases lying between them. The CDR3 region has the DNA TGTGCCAGCAGCCAAGAGCGGAACGGCTTGTTTAATGAAAAACTGTTTTTT. Its protein product is CASSQERNGLFNEKLFF. Full variable domain (remainder filled in from reference TRBV14 and TRBJ1-4): EAGVTQFPSHSVIEKGQTVTLRCDPISGHDNLYWYRRVMGKEIKFLLHFVKESKQDESGMPNNRFLAERTGGTYSTLKVQPAELEDSGVYFCASSQERNGLFNEKLFFGSGTQLSVL.

The rearrangement links TRBV19 to TRBJ1-4; D unclear. Germline CDR1 and CDR2: LNHDA and SQIVND (reference sequence). V was cut by 4 bases and J by 3 bases, with 9 bases left in between. The CDR3 consists of 14 residues. Here the CDR3 reads CASSSLRSNEKLFF. The CDR3 DNA is TGTGCCAGTAGTAGTCTTCGGTCTAATGAAAAACTGTTTTTT.